Presented here are 10 T cell receptor beta chains from one specimen sequenced in a study of blood T cell repertoires in COVID-19. Sequenced by immunoSEQ multiplex PCR; TCRdb stores in-frame clones only, minus some. The sample includes approximately 53,000 clones, roughly 80% of them seen just once. Source material: PBMCs or T cells enriched from blood (not recorded which). The receptors derive from a woman aged 50 to 60 with acute COVID-19.

This sequence joins TRBV4-1 and TRBJ2-2; 13 bases are shared with TRBD2. The V segment lost 0 bases and the J segment 0 bases; nucleotides outside the gene matches: 4. The CDR3 has 19 residues. Looked up from germline, CDR1 is MGHRA and CDR2 is YSYEKL. DNA of the CDR3: TGCGCCAGCAGCCAAGATAAAACTAGCGGGGGGGCGAACACCGGGGAGCTGTTTTTT. As protein: CASSQDKTSGGANTGELFF.

The rearrangement links TRBV6-5 to TRBJ2-3; D gene ambiguous. This CDR3 has 13 residues. CDR1 and CDR2 (germline): MNHEY, SVGAGI. V was clipped by 6 bases and J by 5 bases, with 12 bases between them. The chain's CDR3 is CASSGDWLDTQYF. The CDR3 region has the DNA TGTGCCAGCAGCGGTGACTGGTTAGATACGCAGTATTTT.

The V gene is TRBV7-2, the J gene TRBJ2-3, with 8 bases matching TRBD2. The J segment lost 1 base and the V segment lost 1 base, leaving 1 base of the junction unmatched. Germline V gene data show CDR1 as SGHTA and CDR2 as FQGNSA. CDR3 length equals 15 residues. CDR3 sequence (DNA): TGTGCCAGCAGCTTAGGTAGCGGGGGCACAGATACGCAGTATTTT. It translates to CASSLGSGGTDTQYF.

The rearrangement links TRBV7-3 to TRBJ1-1; tentatively, D is TRBD1 (6 bases). The V gene lost 1 base and the J gene lost 3 bases, with 6 bases spanning the gap. This CDR3 is built from 13 residues. Germline CDR1 SGHTA, CDR2 FQGTGA. CDR3: CASSLNRDTEAFF. The DNA of the CDR3 is TGTGCCAGCAGCTTAAACAGGGACACTGAAGCTTTCTTT. Full variable domain (outside the CDR3, taken from reference TRBV7-3 and TRBJ1-1): GAGVSQTPSNKVTEKGKYVELRCDPISGHTALYWYRQSLGQGPEFLIYFQGTGAADDSGLPNDRFFAVRPEGSVSTLKIQRTERGDSAVYLCASSLNRDTEAFFGQGTRLTVV.

This clone was found a few times. The chain combines TRBV15 with TRBJ1-6; a possible D gene is TRBD1 (5 bases). In germline, CDR1 is LNHNV, CDR2 YYDKDF (reference sequence). Trimming removed 2 bases at V and 2 bases at J, with 13 bases between. The CDR3 sequence is 17 residues long. The CDR3 protein is CATSRQGIGTYNSPLHF. The CDR3 region has the DNA TGTGCCACCAGCAGACAGGGAATCGGCACCTATAATTCACCCCTCCACTTT.

The V gene is TRBV23-1, the J gene TRBJ1-4; perhaps TRBD1 as D (6 bases). TRBV23-1 is filed as an ORF, its function uncertain. Trimming shortened V by 1 base and J by 7 bases, and 10 bases separated the two germline ends. This CDR3 is 14 amino acids long. The CDR3 protein is CASSQYREREKLFF. CDR3 nucleotides: TGCGCCAGCAGTCAATACAGGGAACGTGAAAAACTGTTTTTT.

This chain links TRBV13 with TRBJ2-3; D might be TRBD1 (5 bases). The CDR3 totals 13 residues. CDR1 is PRHDT and CDR2 is FYEKMQ in the germline V gene (reference sequence). V lost 5 bases and J 6 bases, leaving 12 bases between the germline ends. The CDR3 sequence is CASSPSAGDTQYF. Written as DNA, the CDR3 is TGTGCCAGCAGCCCCTCCGCAGGGGATACGCAGTATTTT.

The J gene is TRBJ2-7, the V gene TRBV5-1, with 10 bases lining up with TRBD2. Germline CDR1 is SGHRS and CDR2 is YFSETQ. This CDR3 has 16 amino acids. With V trimmed by 3 bases and J by 7 bases, 13 bases remained unmatched. The CDR3 here is CASSSRGLAGAREQYF. The CDR3 bases are TGCGCCAGCAGCTCCAGGGGCCTAGCGGGGGCGAGGGAGCAGTACTTC. The full variable domain, with the rest looked up from reference TRBV5-1 and TRBJ2-7, is KAGVTQTPRYLIKTRGQQVTLSCSPISGHRSVSWYQQTPGQGLQFLFEYFSETQRNKGNFPGRFSGRQFSNSRSEMNVSTLELGDSALYLCASSSRGLAGAREQYFGPGTRLTVT.

This clone was counted many times. J is TRBJ1-1 and V is TRBV6-2 or TRBV6-3; D remains ambiguous. The V gene's germline CDR1 is MNHEY and CDR2 SVGEGT. Trimming cost V 3 bases and J 11 bases, with 16 bases left between them. This CDR3 comprises 13 residues. The CDR3 bases are TGTGCCAGCAGTTATCCCTCAGGAGGGAGCGCTTTCTTT. It encodes CASSYPSGGSAFF.

This clone was counted a single time. The chain joins TRBV5-4 to TRBJ1-1; TRBD1 matches 9 bases. Unmatched junction bases numbered 11, after V lost 2 bases and J lost 3 bases. This CDR3 region has 17 residues. In germline, CDR1 is SGHNT, CDR2 YYREEE (reference sequence). CDR3 in amino acids: CASSLTGGSLSYTEAFF. CDR3 DNA: TGTGCCAGCAGCTTAACAGGGGGCTCGCTCTCATACACTGAAGCTTTCTTT.